This T cell receptor beta chain was recovered during a study of human T cells and chemical hapten exposure. Study outcomes and limitations: Alopecia in the donors means their immune response may deviate from healthy people's. Those TCRs sitting above 1 in 1000 frequency stayed the same with DPC sensitization.

TCRdb ran MiXCR on the RACE reads and lists one entry per CDR3 protein. The table has roughly 160,000 distinct CDR3 sequences, roughly 15% seen once. This CDR3 is 17 amino acids long. Trimming removed 0 bases from V and 3 bases from J, with 17 bases in between. The germline V gene has CDR1 SGHVS and CDR2 FQNEAQ. As to this clonotype: The target antigen is unknown.

The time point here: patch test 1, 2 weeks after DPC sensitization. Treatment specified: therapeutic diphenylcyclopropenone sensitization with weekly scalp DPC. Blood sampling occurred before each patch-test application. Suited to DPC and affected by alopecia, the donors ranged from 18 to 70 years old. The gene calls are TRBV7-8 and TRBJ1-2, with no clear D. The input for sequencing was whole blood, taken in connection with sensitization to the hapten diphenylcyclopropenone (DPC). This TCR was sampled from a woman in her 30s with alopecia areata. Some clones in this sample may be carry-over from other donors' samples. DNA of the CDR3: TGTGCCAGCAGCTTAGCGCACACAGAGGGCCTATACTATGGCTACACCTTC. Protein: CASSLAHTEGLYYGYTF.